One sample yielded the 14 T cell receptor beta chains listed below, sequenced in a study of PD-L1 blockade in urothelial cancer. Repertoires were generated with immunoSEQ multiplex PCR, while TCRdb's copy carries only in-frame clones and drops some. The table lists about 110,000 clones, roughly 84% of them singletons. Sequencing was performed on PBMCs, taken around atezolizumab (anti-PD-L1) treatment. The receptors shown here come from a man in his fifties or sixties with urothelial cancer.

J is TRBJ1-1 and V is TRBV25-1; D perhaps matches TRBD1 (5 bases). The CDR3 contains 13 residues. In germline, CDR1 is MGHDK, CDR2 SYGVNS. V lost 0 bases, J lost 6 bases, and 8 bases lay in between. The DNA for the CDR3 is TGTGCCAGCAGTGAATATAAGGGGTCTGAAGCTTTCTTT. Protein: CASSEYKGSEAFF.

The chain's CDR3 is CASSPGGRDRAAYEQYF. Written as DNA, the CDR3 is TGTGCCAGCAGCCCCGGAGGCAGGGACAGGGCCGCCTACGAGCAGTACTTC. The rearrangement links TRBV5-4 to TRBJ2-7; 9 positions agree with TRBD1. This CDR3 has 17 amino acids. Per germline, CDR1 SGHNT and CDR2 YYREEE (reference sequence). V trimming: 4 bases; J trimming: 2 bases; junction bases outside the gene matches: 13.

This chain links TRBV7-9 with TRBJ2-1; the D gene is possibly TRBD2 (6 bases). This CDR3 is built from 17 residues. The V gene lost 3 bases and the J gene lost 8 bases, with 23 bases spanning the gap. Germline V gene lookup returns CDR1 SEHNR and CDR2 FQNEAQ (reference sequence). Here the CDR3 DNA reads TGTGCCAGCAGCTTGTGGGGGGTCGGGAGTCTTTCGTATGAGCAGTTCTTC. This translates into CASSLWGVGSLSYEQFF.

The V call is TRBV27, the J call TRBJ2-5, with 10 bases matching TRBD2. The CDR3 is made up of 13 amino acids. Germline V gene data show CDR1 as MNHEY and CDR2 as SMNVEV (reference sequence). Trimming cost V 6 bases and J 7 bases; bases outside gene matches: 5. CDR3 DNA sequence: TGTGCCAGCAGACAGAGCGGGAGGGGGACCCAGTACTTC. Translated: CASRQSGRGTQYF.

CDR3: CASSELRTGDLGSPLHF. The CDR3 DNA reads TGTGCCAGCAGTGAACTACGGACAGGGGACTTGGGTTCACCCCTCCACTTT. This chain uses TRBV28 with TRBJ1-6; TRBD1 aligns across 9 bases. Germline V gene sequence: CDR1 MDHEN, CDR2 SYDVKM. Trimming took 5 bases from V and 9 from J; bases not matched to a gene: 14. CDR3 length: 17 residues.

Only a few counts were recorded for this clone. The V and J genes are TRBV2 and TRBJ1-4, with unresolved D. V was pared by 6 bases and J by 4 bases, with 12 bases between. The CDR3 is 14 residues long. CDR1 and CDR2 from the germline V gene are SNHLY and FYNNEI. The CDR3 here is CASRWRGSNEKLFF. The CDR3 nucleotides are TGTGCCAGCAGGTGGAGAGGGAGTAATGAAAAACTGTTTTTT.

This chain joins TRBV9 and TRBJ2-3; tentatively, D is TRBD2 (6 bases). Deletions cut 4 bases from V and 2 bases from J, with 20 bases between. CDR3 length equals 17 residues. CDR1 and CDR2 (germline): SGDLS, YYNGEE. The CDR3 nucleotides read TGTGCCAGCAGCCCGAGAGGTGGGGCGGGAATCACAGATACGCAGTATTTT. It translates to CASSPRGGAGITDTQYF.

The gene calls are TRBV5-1 and TRBJ2-3; 11 bases align to TRBD1. Trimming removed 5 bases from V and 6 bases from J; junction bases left unmatched: 5. The CDR3 extends over 14 amino acids. Germline V CDR1 and CDR2: SGHRS, YFSETQ. CDR3 protein: CASRRTGGVDTQYF. For the CDR3, the DNA is TGCGCCAGCAGGCGGACAGGGGGCGTCGATACGCAGTATTTT.

J is TRBJ2-5 and V is TRBV7-2; the match to TRBD2 covers 8 bases. The V and J ends lost 8 bases and 4 bases, in that order; junction bases with no gene match: 9. Germline CDR1 SGHTA, CDR2 FQGNSA. CDR3 length equals 14 residues. This chain's CDR3 is CASLSRAGGETQYF. CDR3 nucleotides: TGTGCCAGCTTAAGTAGGGCGGGAGGAGAGACCCAGTACTTC.

The chain couples TRBV13 to TRBJ2-2, with TRBD1 matching over 11 bases. The CDR3 consists of 15 residues. Germline values: CDR1 PRHDT, CDR2 FYEKMQ (reference sequence). Trimming at V came to 6 bases and at J to 5 bases, leaving 5 bases not matched to a gene. The CDR3 coding sequence is TGTGCCAGCAGGTCGGGACAGGGGGTAACCGGGGAGCTGTTTTTT. It specifies CASRSGQGVTGELFF.

CDR3 amino acids: CASSGRSQYNEQFF. The CDR3 DNA follows: TGTGCCAGCAGCGGCCGCTCACAGTACAATGAGCAGTTCTTC. The chain joins TRBV5-6 to TRBJ2-1; the D is unclear. V lost 4 bases and J lost 4, with 12 bases in between. The CDR3 is 14 amino acids. The germline CDR1 and CDR2 sequences are SGHDT and YYEEEE.

The chain recombines TRBV19 with TRBJ2-7; the D is unclear. With 5 bases removed from V and 1 base from J, the gap between germline ends came to 12 bases. The CDR3 covers 14 residues. Germline CDR1 and CDR2: LNHDA and SQIVND (reference sequence). CDR3 DNA: TGTGCCAGTAGTCCCGGCGGCGGATCCTACGAGCAGTACTTC. This gives the protein CASSPGGGSYEQYF.

The chain is built from TRBV6-5 and TRBJ1-1; D is possibly TRBD1 (5 bases). CDR1 is MNHEY, CDR2 SVGAGI, per germline. Trimming removed 10 bases from V and 1 base from J, with 7 bases in between. There are 11 residues in the CDR3. CDR3 in amino acids: CATRANTEAFF. The CDR3 region has the DNA TGTGCCACCAGGGCGAACACTGAAGCTTTCTTT.

The chain is built from TRBV7-8 and TRBJ2-7, with D hard to call. V lost 5 bases and J lost 3, with 8 bases in between. Looked up from germline, CDR1 is SGHVS and CDR2 is FQNEAQ. This CDR3 contains 12 residues. CDR3: CASSPQYYEQYF. The CDR3, as DNA: TGTGCCAGCAGCCCTCAGTACTACGAGCAGTACTTC.